This entry features one TCR beta chain sequence. TCRdb keeps only in-frame clones here, not all; method: immunoSEQ multiplex PCR. In the table there are some 260,000 clones, around 80% of which are singletons. This sample is part of a study of blood T cell repertoires in COVID-19. V lost 6 bases and J 3 bases, leaving 5 bases between the germline ends. The CDR3 extends over 11 amino acids. Per the germline V gene, CDR1 is MDHEN and CDR2 is SYDVKM. The chain is built from TRBV28 and TRBJ2-5, with a possible D match to TRBD2 (5 bases). This TCR was sampled from a middle-aged woman with active or convalescent COVID-19. The source material was peripheral blood. DNA for the CDR3: TGTGCCAGCAGGGAGGAAGAGACCCAGTACTTC. Translation gives CASREEETQYF.